These 24 T cell receptor beta chains were all obtained from the same sample, sequenced in a study of identical twins (dated by TCRdb to about 2016). Libraries were built with 5' RACE. Reads for this sample came from an Illumina HiSeq 2000. TCRdb's own reprocessing of the public reads used fastp at Q25 and MiXCR and kept productive beta chains. All rows with the same CDR3 protein become a single entry with the most common DNA and genes. This sample is represented by about 570,000 distinct CDR3 sequences; roughly 9.5% of them were singletons. Approximately 3% of the sample goes to the ten largest clones. In addition, the sample was reused for a study of yellow fever vaccine responses in identical twins.

Source material: PBMCs. The receptors derive from a woman aged 18-30 years in good health.

This clonotype was seen more than once but under ten times. The rearrangement uses TRBV20-1 and TRBJ2-7; D perhaps matches TRBD1 (6 bases). V was cut by 8 bases and J by 0 bases, with 20 bases left in between. The V gene's germline CDR1 is DFQATT and CDR2 SNEGSKA (reference sequence). This CDR3 spans 15 amino acids. CDR3 DNA: TGCAGTTTCGAGAGCGACAGGACGAGCTCCTACGAGCAGTACTTC. Encoded protein: CSFESDRTSSYEQYF.

The J gene is TRBJ2-5, the V gene TRBV29-1; unclear D gene. There are 12 residues in the CDR3. The germline V gene has CDR1 SQVTM and CDR2 ANQGSEA. V dropped 2 bases and J dropped 2 bases, with 6 bases sitting between them. The CDR3, as DNA: TGCAGCGTTGAACACCAGCAAGAGACCCAGTACTTC. It translates to CSVEHQQETQYF.

This clonotype was counted ten times or more. The chain is built from TRBV12-3 or TRBV12-4 and TRBJ2-7; D perhaps matches TRBD1 (7 bases). With 1 base removed from V and 2 bases from J, the gap between germline ends came to 12 bases. CDR3 length: 15 residues. CDR3 loop: CASSLETGRTYEQYF. Here the CDR3 DNA reads TGTGCCAGCAGTTTAGAGACAGGGAGGACCTACGAGCAGTACTTC.

The chain has TRBV7-3 and TRBJ2-1, with TRBD2 matching 9 bases. V gave up 1 base and J gave up 8 bases; unmatched junction bases: 24. The CDR3 is 21 amino acids. Germline V CDR1 and CDR2: SGHTA, FQGTGA. CDR3 region: CASSLMFPYFLAGYSFDEQFF. The CDR3 DNA follows: TGTGCCAGCAGCTTAATGTTTCCTTACTTCCTAGCGGGATACAGTTTCGATGAGCAGTTCTTC.

This chain links TRBV29-1 with TRBJ2-1; TRBD2 might be the D (7 bases). Germline-derived CDR1 and CDR2 are SQVTM and ANQGSEA. V was pared by 1 base and J by 0 bases, with 13 bases between. This CDR3 has 16 amino acids. The CDR3 DNA follows: TGCAGCGTTGAAGGGGGGGGCTTCCGCTCCTACAATGAGCAGTTCTTC. Its translation: CSVEGGGFRSYNEQFF.

This clonotype was counted only a few times. V and J are TRBV6-1 and TRBJ2-3, with D possibly matching TRBD1 (5 bases). Trimming pared 5 bases from V and 2 bases from J, leaving 11 bases between. The CDR3 loop spans 14 amino acids. CDR1 and CDR2 from the germline V gene are MNHNS and SASEGT. The CDR3 DNA reads as TGTGCCAGCAGTCCAGGGCCCGACACAGATACGCAGTATTTT. The encoded protein is CASSPGPDTDTQYF.

The CDR3 DNA is TGTGCCAGCAGCCGGGACAGTCCGGAAAAACTGTTTTTT. Amino acid sequence: CASSRDSPEKLFF. The rearrangement links TRBV12-3 or TRBV12-4 to TRBJ1-4; 7 positions agree with TRBD1. With V trimmed by 6 bases and J by 8 bases, 6 bases remained unmatched. This CDR3 contains 13 residues.

This clonotype appeared a few times. V gene TRBV15 combines with J gene TRBJ2-7, with TRBD2 identical over 10 bases. The CDR3 totals 16 residues. Germline CDR1 is LNHNV and CDR2 is YYDKDF (reference sequence). Unmatched junction bases numbered 9, after V lost 5 bases and J lost 2 bases. The DNA of the CDR3 is TGTGCCACCAGCTACGGACTAGCGGAGGCCCCCTACGAGCAGTACTTC. It translates to CATSYGLAEAPYEQYF.

The J gene is TRBJ1-3, the V gene TRBV5-1, with 9 nucleotides matching TRBD1. This CDR3 has 14 amino acids. V trimming: 2 bases; J trimming: 7 bases; junction bases outside the gene matches: 4. Germline values: CDR1 SGHRS, CDR2 YFSETQ. CDR3 nucleotides: TGCGCCAGCAGCTTAAACAGGGGGCTTAACACCATATATTTT. It specifies CASSLNRGLNTIYF. Full variable domain (remainder filled in from reference TRBV5-1 and TRBJ1-3): KAGVTQTPRYLIKTRGQQVTLSCSPISGHRSVSWYQQTPGQGLQFLFEYFSETQRNKGNFPGRFSGRQFSNSRSEMNVSTLELGDSALYLCASSLNRGLNTIYFGEGSWLTVV.

The chain links TRBV7-3 to TRBJ2-5; 14 bases fit TRBD2. The CDR3 has 15 residues. The germline V gene has CDR1 SGHTA and CDR2 FQGTGA. The ends lost 5 bases at V and 5 bases at J; junction bases unmatched: 4. CDR3 nucleotides: TGTGCCAGCAGCCCCGGGACTAGCGGGGGCGAGACCCAGTACTTC. This translates into CASSPGTSGGETQYF.

V is TRBV3-1 and J is TRBJ2-7, with D unresolved. The length of the CDR3 is 13 residues. The ends were cut back, 3 bases at V and 5 bases at J, with 11 bases in the middle. Germline CDR1 LGHDT, CDR2 YNNKEL (reference sequence). The CDR3 bases are TGTGCCAGCAGCCAGACGCCCGGGCACGAGCAGTACTTC. It is translated as CASSQTPGHEQYF.

This clonotype was seen at least ten times. This sequence joins TRBV3-1 and TRBJ2-1; TRBD2 is a possible D gene (5 bases). Germline V gene sequence: CDR1 LGHDT, CDR2 YNNKEL (reference sequence). Trimming removed 0 bases at V and 11 bases at J, with 14 bases between. The CDR3 spans 14 residues. The CDR3 here is CASSQDRGFSQQFF. For the CDR3, the DNA is TGTGCCAGCAGCCAAGATCGGGGTTTTAGCCAGCAGTTCTTC.

This clonotype has just a few counts. The CDR3 DNA follows: TGTGCCAGCAGCTTTGGCCAAGCCCTCGAGCAGTACTTC. This translates into CASSFGQALEQYF. This chain links TRBV7-9 with TRBJ2-7; the D is unclear. Trimming left V 3 bases short and J 6 bases short, with 12 bases between. CDR3 length equals 13 residues. CDR1 is SEHNR and CDR2 is FQNEAQ in the germline V gene (reference sequence).

Comment on this clonotype: The junction departs from the called germline gene at one end, perhaps through a read error. The chain is built from TRBV2 and TRBJ2-1, with TRBD2 matching over 14 bases. Germline CDR1 SNHLY, CDR2 FYNNEI. The CDR3 consists of 17 residues. The CDR3 loop reads CTSSGLAGGNLYNEQFF. The CDR3 DNA reads TGTACCAGCAGTGGACTAGCGGGGGGAAATCTCTACAATGAGCAGTTCTTC.

This clonotype occurred many times. The rearrangement joins TRBV12-3 or TRBV12-4 to TRBJ1-2; D unclear. The V end lost 5 bases, the J end lost 4 bases, and 23 bases lay between the germline ends. The CDR3 runs 17 residues. CDR3 coding DNA: TGTGCCAGCAGTCCCACTCCGGTGGGAATATTACGCTATGGCTACACCTTC. Translated: CASSPTPVGILRYGYTF.

This clonotype has a handful of counts. The rearrangement joins TRBV27 to TRBJ2-1; D possibly matches TRBD1 or TRBD2 (5 bases each). The germline CDR1 and CDR2 sequences are MNHEY and SMNVEV (reference sequence). The CDR3 runs 15 residues. V was clipped by 2 bases and J by 3 bases, with 11 bases between them. CDR3 sequence reads: CASSLGGTFYNEQFF. CDR3 nucleotide sequence: TGTGCCAGCAGTTTAGGTGGGACCTTCTACAATGAGCAGTTCTTC.

The sample holds many counts of this clonotype. This sequence joins TRBV20-1 and TRBJ2-1; 7 bases agree with TRBD2. Looked up from germline, CDR1 is DFQATT and CDR2 is SNEGSKA (reference sequence). V dropped 0 bases and J dropped 7; count of bases not matched to a gene: 6. The CDR3 extends over 14 amino acids. The CDR3 DNA reads TGCAGTGCTAGAGATCTGGGAGGGGTTAATGAGCAGTTCTTC. The encoded protein is CSARDLGGVNEQFF.

CDR3 nucleotides: TGTGCCAGCAACCTGGGACAACGAACCACTGAAGCTTTCTTT. As protein: CASNLGQRTTEAFF. V and J are TRBV7-2 and TRBJ1-1; D is possibly TRBD1 (6 bases). Germline V gene lookup returns CDR1 SGHTA and CDR2 FQGNSA. This CDR3 has 14 residues. V shed 7 bases and J shed 4 bases, with 16 bases lying between them.

This chain links TRBV30 with TRBJ2-3, with D tentatively TRBD1 (5 bases). Trimming took off 0 bases at V and 5 bases at J, with 9 bases between the two ends. The CDR3 has 13 amino acids. The germline V gene encodes CDR1 GTSNPN and CDR2 SVGIG (reference sequence). Here the CDR3 DNA reads TGTGCCTGGAGTGTACTCAGGGAAGATACGCAGTATTTT. This encodes CAWSVLREDTQYF.

The chain recombines TRBV4-2 with TRBJ1-5; D is ambiguous. V shed 3 bases and J shed 4 bases, with 13 bases lying between them. CDR1 is LGHNA and CDR2 is YNFKEQ in the germline V gene. CDR3 length: 15 residues. CDR3 loop: CASSQTPGVNQPQHF. For the CDR3, the DNA is TGTGCCAGCAGCCAGACACCTGGGGTAAATCAGCCCCAGCATTTT.

In nucleotides, the CDR3 is TGCGCCAGCAGCCTTAGCGGGGGGGATGAGACCCAGTACTTC. It is translated as CASSLSGGDETQYF. The gene calls are TRBV4-3 and TRBJ2-5; TRBD2 agrees at 11 bases. The CDR3 length is 14 residues. In germline, CDR1 is LGHNA, CDR2 YSLEER. V was pared by 4 bases and J by 5 bases, with 3 bases of the junction left unmatched.

This chain uses TRBV15 with TRBJ2-5; 13 bases fit TRBD2. The CDR3 length is 16 residues. Looked up from germline, CDR1 is LNHNV and CDR2 is YYDKDF (reference sequence). Germline trimming cut 2 bases from V and 6 bases from J; bases unmatched to any gene: 6. Here the CDR3 reads CATSRTSGGAVKTQYF. DNA of the CDR3: TGTGCCACCAGCAGAACTAGCGGGGGGGCCGTTAAGACCCAGTACTTC.

This clonotype has ten or more counts. The chain is built from TRBV5-5 and TRBJ2-2; 11 nucleotides match TRBD1. V dropped 4 bases and J dropped 2; count of bases not matched to a gene: 4. This CDR3 spans 16 amino acids. Germline V gives CDR1 SGHKS, CDR2 YYEKEE (reference sequence). The CDR3 sequence: CASSPGTGGNTGELFF. Here the CDR3 DNA reads TGTGCCAGCAGCCCAGGGACAGGGGGAAACACCGGGGAGCTGTTTTTT.

This clonotype was seen ten or more times. The gene calls are TRBV5-1 and TRBJ2-1; D gene unclear. Looked up from germline, CDR1 is SGHRS and CDR2 is YFSETQ. V was trimmed by 4 bases and J by 6 bases, leaving 8 bases between them. The length of the CDR3 is 12 residues. Here the CDR3 reads CASSLRTNEQFF. The CDR3, as DNA: TGCGCCAGCAGCCTAAGAACCAATGAGCAGTTCTTC. Variable domain in full (rest from reference TRBV5-1 and TRBJ2-1): KAGVTQTPRYLIKTRGQQVTLSCSPISGHRSVSWYQQTPGQGLQFLFEYFSETQRNKGNFPGRFSGRQFSNSRSEMNVSTLELGDSALYLCASSLRTNEQFFGPGTRLTVL.